These 21 T cell receptor beta chains were all obtained from the same sample, sequenced in a study of blood T cell repertoires in COVID-19. Repertoires were generated with immunoSEQ multiplex PCR, while TCRdb's copy carries only in-frame clones and drops some. Of under 250,000 clones detected, 84% appear once; the ten largest clones hold 9.7%. The specimen was peripheral blood. These receptors all come from a man over 45 with active or convalescent COVID-19.

The V and J genes are TRBV7-2 and TRBJ1-3; D is possibly TRBD1 (5 bases). The CDR3 runs to 17 residues. The V and J ends lost 3 bases and 0 bases respectively, with 15 bases between them. Germline V gives CDR1 SGHTA, CDR2 FQGNSA. The CDR3 DNA reads as TGTGCCAGCAGCTTCGCGGGGGGGGTTGGCTCTGGAAACACCATATATTTT. Protein product: CASSFAGGVGSGNTIYF.

The chain has TRBV5-6 and TRBJ2-4; 9 bases agree with TRBD1. Germline V lookup: CDR1 SGHDT, CDR2 YYEEEE. The CDR3 contains 15 residues. With 1 base clipped from V and 7 bases from J, the junction kept 6 bases outside the gene matches. The CDR3 DNA is TGTGCCAGCAGCTTGAAAACAGGGGGCATGAACATTCAGTACTTC. It codes for CASSLKTGGMNIQYF.

The chain combines TRBV5-8 with TRBJ1-6, with D possibly TRBD1 on 5 matching bases. This CDR3 has 17 residues. V was shortened by 3 bases and J by 4 bases, with 17 bases between the two germline ends. Germline V gene lookup returns CDR1 SGHTS and CDR2 YDEGEE. Here the CDR3 DNA reads TGTGCCAGCAGCTATACCGGAGACAGACAGTATAATTCACCCCTCCACTTT. As protein: CASSYTGDRQYNSPLHF.

CDR3 nucleotides: TGCGCCAGCAGCTTGGCCGGGACAGGGGTAGGGTACACCTTC. This sequence encodes CASSLAGTGVGYTF. This chain links TRBV5-1 with TRBJ1-2; the match to TRBD1 covers 10 bases. V shed 0 bases, J shed 11 bases, and the junction held 7 bases outside the gene matches. Germline V gene data show CDR1 as SGHRS and CDR2 as YFSETQ. This CDR3 contains 14 residues.

The rearrangement uses TRBV28 and TRBJ1-4; unclear D gene. Trimming shortened V by 5 bases and J by 4 bases, and 11 bases separated the two germline ends. Germline V gives CDR1 MDHEN, CDR2 SYDVKM. The CDR3 runs to 14 residues. The CDR3 nucleotides are TGTGCCAGCAGTGCGGGGTTGGGTAATGAAAAACTGTTTTTT. Translating it yields CASSAGLGNEKLFF. Full variable domain (remainder filled in from reference TRBV28 and TRBJ1-4): DVKVTQSSRYLVKRTGEKVFLECVQDMDHENMFWYRQDPGLGLRLIYFSYDVKMKEKGDIPEGYSVSREKKERFSLILESASTNQTSMYLCASSAGLGNEKLFFGSGTQLSVL.

V usage is TRBV10-3 and J usage is TRBJ1-5, with D perhaps TRBD1 (5 bases). V was pared by 1 base and J by 5 bases, with 9 bases between. This CDR3 region has 14 residues. Germline CDR1 and CDR2: ENHRY and SYGVKD. Here the CDR3 reads CAISELTDHQPQHF. The CDR3 DNA reads TGTGCCATCAGTGAGTTGACAGACCATCAGCCCCAGCATTTT.

V and J are TRBV4-3 and TRBJ1-1; a possible D gene is TRBD1 (6 bases). This CDR3 contains 14 residues. Germline CDR1 LGHNA, CDR2 YSLEER. V dropped 5 bases and J dropped 10 bases, with 20 bases sitting between them. The CDR3, as DNA: TGCGCCAGCAGCTTTCAAGGGTCATCAGGGGTAGCTTTCTTT. As protein: CASSFQGSSGVAFF.

V is TRBV5-1 and J is TRBJ2-1, with TRBD2 identical over 9 bases. Looked up from germline, CDR1 is SGHRS and CDR2 is YFSETQ. The V segment lost 0 bases and the J segment 6 bases; nucleotides outside the gene matches: 4. The CDR3 totals 15 residues. The CDR3 sequence: CASSLGPAGGNEQFF. The CDR3 DNA reads TGCGCCAGCAGCTTGGGTCCAGCGGGAGGCAATGAGCAGTTCTTC.

This clone was observed a handful of times. The rearrangement joins TRBV10-2 to TRBJ1-1; D might be TRBD1 (5 bases). This CDR3 contains 14 residues. The germline V gene has CDR1 WSHSY and CDR2 SAAADI. V shed 7 bases and J shed 2 bases, with 14 bases lying between them. CDR3 sequence reads: CASKTLQVNTEAFF. CDR3 DNA sequence: TGCGCCAGCAAAACCCTACAGGTAAACACTGAAGCTTTCTTT.

This clone occurred once. The same CDR3 arises from other DNA sequences in this sample as well. The chain recombines TRBV7-2 with TRBJ1-5; D uncertain. The CDR3 is 14 residues long. Germline assignment: CDR1 SGHTA and CDR2 FQGNSA. V lost 1 base and J 2 bases, leaving 6 bases between the germline ends. The CDR3 region has the DNA TGTGCCAGCAGCTTAGAGCGGGGCAATCAGCCCCAGCATTTT. Translated: CASSLERGNQPQHF.

The chain recombines TRBV6-5 with TRBJ1-3, with TRBD1 matching 8 bases. The V gene's germline CDR1 is MNHEY and CDR2 SVGAGI. The junction had 9 bases not matched to a gene; V was cut back by 10 bases and J by 4 bases. The CDR3 is made up of 14 amino acids. The CDR3 region is CATSRGLNGNTIYF. The CDR3 DNA is TGTGCCACCTCCAGGGGGCTTAACGGAAACACCATATATTTT.

This clone is a singleton in its sample. This chain uses TRBV29-1 with TRBJ2-1, with 7 nucleotides matching TRBD1. The CDR3 consists of 12 residues. V gave up 6 bases and J gave up 12 bases; unmatched junction bases: 11. Germline loops: CDR1 SQVTM, CDR2 ANQGSEA. CDR3 nucleotides: TGCAGCGTGATGGGACCGGGACAGTTGCAGTTCTTC. Protein: CSVMGPGQLQFF.

This chain uses TRBV28 with TRBJ1-2, with TRBD1 matching over 9 bases. The germline CDR1 and CDR2 sequences are MDHEN and SYDVKM. The CDR3 is 13 amino acids. J was trimmed by 4 bases and V by 7 bases; bases with no gene match: 4. The CDR3, as DNA: TGTGCCAGCAAGGGACAGGGAACCTATGGCTACACCTTC. As protein: CASKGQGTYGYTF.

This rearrangement joins TRBV2 to TRBJ2-1; D unclear. Germline CDR1 is SNHLY and CDR2 is FYNNEI. This CDR3 comprises 11 residues. V lost 2 bases and J 15 bases, leaving 11 bases between the germline ends. The CDR3 DNA reads TGTGCCAGCAGTGAAATCCCCTTCTCGTTCTTC. Protein sequence: CASSEIPFSFF.

The chain employs TRBV5-8 and TRBJ2-5; D is possibly TRBD1 (5 bases). Germline V gene data show CDR1 as SGHTS and CDR2 as YDEGEE. The CDR3 spans 13 residues. The ends were cut back, 1 base at V and 5 bases at J, with 9 bases in the middle. The CDR3 bases are TGTGCCAGCAGCTTGTGGCAGGGCGAGACCCAGTACTTC. Translation: CASSLWQGETQYF. Using reference TRBV5-8 and TRBJ2-5 for the parts outside the CDR3, the full variable domain is EAGVTQSPTHLIKTRGQQATLRCSPISGHTSVYWYQQALGLGLQFLLWYDEGEERNRGNFPPRFSGRQFPNYSSELNVNALELEDSALYLCASSLWQGETQYFGPGTRLLVL.

This chain joins TRBV18 and TRBJ2-6; TRBD2 might be the D (5 bases). V lost 3 bases and J 0 bases, leaving 12 bases between the germline ends. The germline CDR1 and CDR2 sequences are KGHSH and LQKENI. The CDR3 is 17 residues long. The chain's CDR3 is CASSPTGTISGANVLTF. CDR3 DNA sequence: TGTGCCAGCTCACCGACGGGAACCATCTCTGGGGCCAACGTCCTGACTTTC.

The chain joins TRBV5-1 to TRBJ2-3; possibly TRBD2 for D (6 bases). Trimming shortened V by 5 bases and J by 3 bases, and 13 bases separated the two germline ends. The V gene's germline CDR1 is SGHRS and CDR2 YFSETQ. This CDR3 comprises 14 residues. CDR3 residues: CASSDGGVTDTQYF. Written as DNA, the CDR3 is TGCGCCAGCAGTGATGGAGGGGTGACAGATACGCAGTATTTT. The variable domain in full, completed from reference TRBV5-1 and TRBJ2-3, reads KAGVTQTPRYLIKTRGQQVTLSCSPISGHRSVSWYQQTPGQGLQFLFEYFSETQRNKGNFPGRFSGRQFSNSRSEMNVSTLELGDSALYLCASSDGGVTDTQYFGPGTRLTVL.

The CDR3 here is CASSQGGRVSGYTF. The CDR3 coding sequence is TGTGCCAGCAGCCAAGGGGGCAGGGTCAGTGGCTACACCTTC. This chain connects TRBV4-2 to TRBJ1-2; D might be TRBD1 (5 bases). The CDR3 runs to 14 residues. CDR1 is LGHNA and CDR2 is YNFKEQ in the germline V gene. The V gene lost 1 base and the J gene lost 7 bases, with 13 bases spanning the gap.

The rearrangement joins TRBV27 to TRBJ1-1; TRBD1 matches 7 bases. Looked up from germline, CDR1 is MNHEY and CDR2 is SMNVEV (reference sequence). The CDR3 runs 15 residues. V dropped 6 bases and J dropped 0; count of bases not matched to a gene: 7. In DNA, the CDR3 is TGTGCCAGCAGGCACCGAGGGGGCTTGAACACTGAAGCTTTCTTT. Translation: CASRHRGGLNTEAFF.

V is TRBV7-3 and J is TRBJ2-2, with 7 bases aligning to TRBD1. The CDR3 is 14 residues long. Germline CDR1 is SGHTA and CDR2 is FQGTGA. With V trimmed by 5 bases and J by 4 bases, 4 bases remained unmatched. The CDR3 here is CASSGTGATGELFF. DNA for the CDR3: TGTGCCAGCAGCGGCACAGGGGCCACCGGGGAGCTGTTTTTT.

The CDR3 loop is CASSSLAGGPGANVLTF. CDR3 in DNA: TGTGCCAGCAGCTCCCTAGCGGGGGGACCCGGGGCCAACGTCCTGACTTTC. The genes are TRBV7-3 and TRBJ2-6; 11 nucleotides match TRBD2. V shed 4 bases and J 4 bases; nucleotides not matched to a gene: 6. The CDR3 length is 17 residues. Per the germline V gene, CDR1 is SGHTA and CDR2 is FQGTGA.